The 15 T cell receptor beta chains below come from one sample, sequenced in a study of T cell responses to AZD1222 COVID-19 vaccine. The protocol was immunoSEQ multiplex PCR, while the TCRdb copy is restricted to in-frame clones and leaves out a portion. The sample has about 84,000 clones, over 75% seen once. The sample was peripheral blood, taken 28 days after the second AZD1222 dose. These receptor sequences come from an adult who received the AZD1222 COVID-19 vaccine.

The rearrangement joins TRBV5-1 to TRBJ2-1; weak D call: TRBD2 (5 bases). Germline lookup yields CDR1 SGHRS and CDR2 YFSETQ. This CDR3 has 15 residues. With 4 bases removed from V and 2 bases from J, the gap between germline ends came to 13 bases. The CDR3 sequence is CASSDTSGTYNEQFF. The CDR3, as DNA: TGCGCCAGCAGCGATACTAGTGGGACCTACAATGAGCAGTTCTTC.

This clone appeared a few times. The CDR3 loop reads CASSVSGNNQPQHF. CDR3 bases: TGCGCCAGCAGTGTCTCGGGGAACAATCAGCCCCAGCATTTT. The rearrangement joins TRBV10-2 to TRBJ1-5, with D unclear. Looked up from germline, CDR1 is WSHSY and CDR2 is SAAADI. The CDR3 length is 14 residues. Trimming took off 4 bases at V and 3 bases at J, with 10 bases between the two ends.

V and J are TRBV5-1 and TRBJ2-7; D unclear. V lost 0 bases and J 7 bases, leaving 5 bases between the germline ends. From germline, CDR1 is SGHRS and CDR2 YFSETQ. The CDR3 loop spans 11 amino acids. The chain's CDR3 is CASSLEGEQYF. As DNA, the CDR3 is TGCGCCAGCAGCTTGGAAGGGGAGCAGTACTTC.

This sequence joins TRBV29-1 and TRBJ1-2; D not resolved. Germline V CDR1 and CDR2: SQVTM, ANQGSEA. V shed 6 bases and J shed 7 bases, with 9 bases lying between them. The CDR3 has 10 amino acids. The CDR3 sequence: CSVGGSGYTF. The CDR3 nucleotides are TGCAGCGTCGGAGGGTCTGGCTACACCTTC.

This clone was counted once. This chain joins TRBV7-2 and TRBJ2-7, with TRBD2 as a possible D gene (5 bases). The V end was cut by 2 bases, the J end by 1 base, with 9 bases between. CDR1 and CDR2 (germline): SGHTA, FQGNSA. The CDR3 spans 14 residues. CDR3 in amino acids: CASSLQPGSYEQYF. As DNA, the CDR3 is TGTGCCAGCAGCTTACAGCCGGGGTCCTACGAGCAGTACTTC.

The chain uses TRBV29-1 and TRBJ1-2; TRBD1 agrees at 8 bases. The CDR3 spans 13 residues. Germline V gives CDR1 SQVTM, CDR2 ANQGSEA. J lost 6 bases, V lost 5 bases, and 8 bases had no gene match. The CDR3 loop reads CSVPATGVDGYTF. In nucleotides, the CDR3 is TGCAGCGTTCCCGCGACAGGGGTCGATGGCTACACCTTC.

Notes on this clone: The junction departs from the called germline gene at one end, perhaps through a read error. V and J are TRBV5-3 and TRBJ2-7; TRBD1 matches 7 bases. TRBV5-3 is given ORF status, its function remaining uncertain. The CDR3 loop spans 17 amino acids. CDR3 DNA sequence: TGTGCCGGAAGGGGGCAGGGCAGGGAAGCGGTCTCCTACGAGCAGTACTTC. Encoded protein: CAGRGQGREAVSYEQYF.

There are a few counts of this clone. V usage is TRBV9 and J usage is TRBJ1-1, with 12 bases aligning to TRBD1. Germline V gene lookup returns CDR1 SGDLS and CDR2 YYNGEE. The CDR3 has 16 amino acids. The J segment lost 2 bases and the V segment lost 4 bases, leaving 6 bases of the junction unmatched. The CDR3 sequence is CASSTGGTGGNTEAFF. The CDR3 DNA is TGTGCCAGCAGCACAGGCGGGACAGGGGGCAACACTGAAGCTTTCTTT.

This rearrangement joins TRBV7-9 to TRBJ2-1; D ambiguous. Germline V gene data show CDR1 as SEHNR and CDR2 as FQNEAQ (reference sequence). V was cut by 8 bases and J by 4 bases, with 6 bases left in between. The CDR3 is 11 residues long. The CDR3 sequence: CASLSYNEQFF. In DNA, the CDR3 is TGTGCCAGCCTTAGTTACAATGAGCAGTTCTTC.

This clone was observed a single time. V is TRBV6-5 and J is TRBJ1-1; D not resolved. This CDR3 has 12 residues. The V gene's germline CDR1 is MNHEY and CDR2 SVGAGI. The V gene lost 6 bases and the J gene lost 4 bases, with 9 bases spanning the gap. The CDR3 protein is CASSDVGTEAFF. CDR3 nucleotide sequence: TGTGCCAGCAGCGACGTGGGCACTGAAGCTTTCTTT.

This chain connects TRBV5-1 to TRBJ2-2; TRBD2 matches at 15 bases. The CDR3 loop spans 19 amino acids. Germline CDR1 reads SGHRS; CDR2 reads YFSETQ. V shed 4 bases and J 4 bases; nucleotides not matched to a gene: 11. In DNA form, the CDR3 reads TGCGCCAGCAGCACCAGCTCACCGGGACTAGCGGGGGGCACCGGGGAGCTGTTTTTT. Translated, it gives CASSTSSPGLAGGTGELFF. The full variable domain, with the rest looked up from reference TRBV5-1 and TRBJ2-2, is KAGVTQTPRYLIKTRGQQVTLSCSPISGHRSVSWYQQTPGQGLQFLFEYFSETQRNKGNFPGRFSGRQFSNSRSEMNVSTLELGDSALYLCASSTSSPGLAGGTGELFFGEGSRLTVL.

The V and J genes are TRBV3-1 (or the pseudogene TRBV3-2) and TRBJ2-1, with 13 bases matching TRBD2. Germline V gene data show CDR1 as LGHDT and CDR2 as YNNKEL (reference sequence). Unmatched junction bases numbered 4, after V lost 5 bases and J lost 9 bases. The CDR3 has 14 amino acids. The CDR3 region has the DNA TGTGCCAGCAGCTTTGGACTAGCGGGGGTTGAGCAGTTCTTC. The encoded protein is CASSFGLAGVEQFF.

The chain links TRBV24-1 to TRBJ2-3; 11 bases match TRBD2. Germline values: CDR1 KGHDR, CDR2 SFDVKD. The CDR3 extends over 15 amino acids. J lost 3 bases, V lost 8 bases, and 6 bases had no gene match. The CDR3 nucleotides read TGTGCCACCACTAATAGCGGGGGGGCAACAGATACGCAGTATTTT. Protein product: CATTNSGGATDTQYF.

The CDR3 DNA sequence: TGTGCCAGCAGCCCCTCGACTAGCGGGCCCACAGATACGCAGTATTTT. Its translation: CASSPSTSGPTDTQYF. The genes are TRBV3-1 (or the pseudogene TRBV3-2) and TRBJ2-3; 10 bases agree with TRBD2. Trimming at V came to 4 bases and at J to 2 bases, leaving 6 bases not matched to a gene. CDR1 and CDR2 (germline): LGHDT, YNNKEL (reference sequence). The CDR3 is 16 amino acids.

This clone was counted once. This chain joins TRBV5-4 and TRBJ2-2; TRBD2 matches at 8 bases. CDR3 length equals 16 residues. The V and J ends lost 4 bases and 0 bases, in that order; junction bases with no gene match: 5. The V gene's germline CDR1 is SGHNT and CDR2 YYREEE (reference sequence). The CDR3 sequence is CASSPGGTTNTGELFF. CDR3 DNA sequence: TGTGCCAGCAGCCCGGGAGGGACAACGAACACCGGGGAGCTGTTTTTT.